This T cell receptor beta chain was documented in a study of cytomegalovirus exposure and HLA in healthy donors (dated by TCRdb to the late 2010s). General notes on the study: According to an earlier analysis of 587 of the donors, 200 million or so T cells yielded 95 million to 140 million unique TCR beta sequences and about 280 Gb of sequence data. Approximately 310 gigabases of sequencing data and 70 million to 100 million unique TCR sequences made up an early release that covered nearly 650 HLA-typed donors. Among the roughly 400 genotyped donors, around 81% belonged to the genetic ancestry cluster associated with self-reported Caucasian donors. The aim of the study was to test whether cataloging public T cell receptors could identify signatures of past pathogen exposure. Using immunosequencing, the study profiled T cell repertoires from some 670 subjects and related those repertoires to cytomegalovirus serostatus. A separate validation cohort of roughly 110 different subjects was used in addition to the approximately 640-subject first cohort. High-throughput TCR immunosequencing, statistical association of individual TCRs with disease status, and machine learning were combined to predict cytomegalovirus infection status. In a later analysis, previously published TCR beta repertoires from 550 to 700 donors were re-analyzed and high-resolution HLA genotyping was added so that TCR occurrence patterns could be studied. Rather than using new phenotypic data, the later analysis identified candidate immune exposures from TCR beta sequences and from how often those sequences occurred across donors. An earlier analysis of approximately 630 of the donors applied high-throughput TCR beta sequencing to assess whether each TCR beta V gene segment acted as functional or pseudogenic. Donor age, sex, ethnicity and CMV serostatus were compiled alongside the repertoire data. In a later genetic analysis, genome-wide SNP genotypes for about 65% of the roughly 670 donors were used, and that subset was treated as a discovery cohort. Every discovery cohort repertoire had been produced on one sequencing platform. Class I and class II HLA loci were covered by the typing at four-digit resolution. Typing coverage varied by locus: roughly 620-640 donors for A, B, C, DRB1 and DQB1; about 520 for DQA1; nearly 610 for DPA1; 450 to 480 for DPB1. Five DR-DQ haplotypes were treated as single units for association and clustering because of strong linkage in the cohort. Across about 380 genotyped donors of the cohort, an average of 235,054 unique TCR beta nucleotide sequences per donor were sequenced, and approximately 19% of those sequences were non-productive. Overall study results and their limits: HLA typing was unavailable for some donors at each locus, so association tests used only the typed subset. Presence/absence analyses assumed roughly uniform sequencing depth across donors, an assumption that may not hold. Broadly in line with IMGT annotations, most TCR beta V segments showed up in productive rearrangements about 87% or about 30% of the time in an earlier analysis of about 500 of the donors. According to a later analysis, most CMV-associated TCR beta chains appeared to be HLA-restricted, and the HLA associations seemed to be driven largely by CMV exposure. A further reported finding was that TCR beta sequences accurately predicted the HLA-A and HLA-B alleles for most subjects in the first cohort. In a later genetic analysis, fewer N-insertions in productive TCRs were reported among donors in an Asian-associated ancestry cluster than the roughly 700-donor mean. A cluster of highly shared sequence variants was judged likely to represent a technical artifact of the sequencing pipeline. According to a later analysis, TCR association rates differed among HLA loci, with DRB1 alleles showing the most associated TCRs and HLA-C alleles showing the fewest. An association between a missense DCLRE1C variant and V-gene and J-gene trimming of TCR beta chains was found in a later genetic analysis and replicated in an independent cohort. Because counts were too low, some 16 rarely observed V segments, including chromosome 9 orphons, were excluded from the earlier analysis of 587 of the donors. While some public TCRs were present in many individuals, most TCR sequences turned up only very rarely across donors. A later analysis found that HLA-associated TCR beta chains were more clonally expanded and had lower generation probabilities than equally common non-associated chains. Assigning TCR associations to individual alleles was difficult when HLA alleles, especially DR and DQ, strongly co-occurred. Some IMGT-functional V segments, including TRBV6-2 and TRBV6-3, could not be told apart with the 87-base-pair reads, so those segments were excluded. In this cohort, only TCR beta chains were sequenced, and detectable features were limited by the absence of alpha or paired-chain data. In the study, some 180 TCR beta chains were listed as associated with cytomegalovirus. The only immune exposure information available for the cohort was CMV serostatus. Cytomegalovirus status was reported to be diagnosed by the classifier with high specificity and sensitivity in both the original and validation cohorts. In vitro tests confirmed that a few of the cytomegalovirus-associated TCR beta chains recognize cytomegalovirus antigens. Specific HLA alleles were associated with about 17,000 TCR beta sequences at a false discovery rate of 0.05 in a later analysis. Correlated functional status among segregating V segments might reflect linkage disequilibrium, but an unknown experimental factor could not be ruled out. The authors suggested that the approach could potentially be extended to other disease states and immunological phenotypes. In a later analysis, several top co-occurrence clusters were reported to appear linked to parvovirus B19, influenza, CMV and Epstein-Barr virus.

In the case of this clone: This clone's antigen is unknown. Base qualities are not recorded, but no much larger clone differs from it by a single base.

Reading from cysteine to phenylalanine, the CDR3 counts 15 amino acids. Only the CDR3 region is kept as DNA, spanning 45 bases read in frame from base 1. V and J lose 6 bases and 2 bases, and a span of 14 bases separates them. As encoded in the germline V gene, CDR1 is LGHNT while CDR2 is FRNRAP. The cohort comprised some 700 healthy bone marrow donors. Cohort members were all nominally healthy when sampled, although unrecorded immune exposures were likely present. The donor was CMV seropositive and belonged to the group of 250 to 300 seropositive cohort members. A peripheral blood sample was provided by each donor, and peripheral blood mononuclear cells were used for TCR beta sequencing. Genomic DNA extraction from the blood cell samples was performed with the Qiagen DNeasy Blood Extraction Kit. Libraries were built with the immunoSEQ multiplex PCR assay. The multiplex PCR relied on a mix of 60 forward primers for TCR Vbeta segments and 13 reverse primers for TCR Jbeta segments. The CDR3 region of rearranged TCR beta genes was amplified from genomic DNA by a multiplex PCR assay. Amplified TCR beta libraries were sequenced as 87-base-pair reads on the Illumina HiSeq System. Regarding the original processing steps: Across the 640 or so repertoires, a later analysis counted roughly 77 million unique TCR beta chains, roughly 11 million of which were shared by at least two donors. Raw reads were error-corrected and collapsed into unique sequences with a nearest-neighbor algorithm that merged closely related sequences to remove PCR and sequencing errors. V, D and J gene segments were assigned by aligning CDR3 sequences to IMGT reference sequences. Each retained sequence needed at least a six-nucleotide match to both a V gene segment and a J gene segment. Rearrangements were called productive when the CDR3 lacked stop codons and stayed in frame with V and J; all others were non-productive. CDR3 was defined according to IMGT convention as the region running from the second conserved V-encoded cysteine to the conserved J-encoded phenylalanine. The earlier analysis of a few hundred of the donors excluded any sequence lacking an unambiguous match to a single V gene segment. In an earlier analysis of more than 500 of the donors, a V segment was called functional when productive rearrangements were above 56.7%, and segregating when the standard deviation between donors exceeded 5%. To diagnose cytomegalovirus status from the catalog of TCR beta chain sequences, a statistical classification framework was built. In a later analysis, V and J genes were assigned by comparing TCR nucleotide sequences against IMGT/GENE-DB human TR gene sequences. A later analysis assigned CDR3 sequences and most-parsimonious VDJ recombination scenarios with the TCRdist pipeline. In a later analysis, each TCR beta chain was defined by its CDR3 amino acid sequence together with its V-gene family, and reads without a unique V-gene family were excluded. To address suspected cross-contamination and a sequencing artifact, a later analysis removed 592 highly shared, low-generation-probability nucleotide sequences. For each public chain, a later analysis derived a clonal expansion index from normalized ranks of inferred template counts within each repertoire. In a later analysis, generation probabilities were computed with a VDJ recombination model fitted to out-of-frame rearrangements, and the resulting probabilities were checked against IGoR. A later analysis scored TCR-TCR, TCR-HLA and TCR-CMV co-occurrence with hypergeometric tests, applying a repertoire-size bias correction to TCR pairs. False discovery rates were estimated in a later analysis by permuting HLA or CMV assignments 20 times. A later analysis grouped co-occurring TCRs with DBSCAN, adding TCRdist sequence similarity when clustering within HLA-allele-positive subsets. For co-occurrence clustering, repertoires with fewer than 30,000 or more than 120,000 public chains were excluded, along with roughly 5 repertoires with anomalous nucleotide sharing. This is the immuneACCESS table as TCRdb keeps it, with only in-frame sequences that have V and J called. A part of the clones is gone; compared with another copy, unresolved V genes explain less than half, and the rest is unexplained. For V, J and clone size, that table is used; D and trimming come from the DNA. Within this sample are 95,000 to 150,000 clones, with around 76% of them counted one time only. Roughly 31% of the sample belongs to the ten largest clones.

The chain was built from TRBV12-5 and TRBJ1-5; tentative D gene TRBD1, with 5 bases matching. The specimen sequenced was PBMCs. The clonotype was recovered from a man aged 55 to 70 in good health and CMV-seropositive. The DNA sequence is as follows: TGTGCTAGTGGAGCAGGGCCGGGCGGCAATCAGCCCCAGCATTTT. Protein translation: CASGAGPGGNQPQHF.